Presented here are 24 T cell receptor beta chains from one specimen sequenced in a study of blood T cell repertoires in COVID-19. Only in-frame clones appear in the TCRdb table, and some are missing; sequencing was by immunoSEQ multiplex PCR. The sample has about 240,000 clones; about three quarters are singletons. The sample consisted of peripheral blood. Receptor source: a woman aged 80 or over with acute or convalescent COVID-19.

A single count supports this clone. The rearrangement uses TRBV4-2 and TRBJ2-1, with TRBD2 identical over 7 bases. V dropped 0 bases and J dropped 0; count of bases not matched to a gene: 5. Looked up from germline, CDR1 is LGHNA and CDR2 is YNFKEQ. This CDR3 is built from 17 residues. The CDR3 region has the DNA TGTGCCAGCAGCCAAGATGTCGGGGGGACCTCCTACAATGAGCAGTTCTTC. This codes for CASSQDVGGTSYNEQFF.

V usage is TRBV15 and J usage is TRBJ1-5; D unclear. Deletions cut 1 base from V and 3 bases from J, with 28 bases between. The CDR3 extends over 21 amino acids. In germline, CDR1 is LNHNV, CDR2 YYDKDF (reference sequence). The CDR3 bases are TGTGCCACCAGCAGAGGGTCCCAATCAGGTCGGTGGGAGGGATTCAATCAGCCCCAGCATTTT. This gives the protein CATSRGSQSGRWEGFNQPQHF.

This clone was counted once. V gene TRBV6-2 or TRBV6-3 combines with J gene TRBJ2-3; D is perhaps TRBD1 (6 bases). CDR1 is MNHEY, CDR2 SVGEGT, per germline. The CDR3 is made up of 16 amino acids. V lost 6 bases, J lost 4 bases, and 20 bases lay in between. CDR3 protein: CASSLQGRGLPDTQYF. The CDR3 nucleotides read TGTGCCAGCAGCCTACAGGGAAGAGGCCTTCCAGATACGCAGTATTTT.

This clone was found a few times. The chain combines TRBV7-9 with TRBJ1-3; D is undetermined. V gave up 5 bases and J gave up 9 bases, with 11 bases separating them. This CDR3 spans 12 amino acids. The germline CDR1 and CDR2 sequences are SEHNR and FQNEAQ (reference sequence). CDR3 DNA sequence: TGTGCCAGCAGCCCATTACCTACCACCATATATTTT. Protein: CASSPLPTTIYF.

Only a few counts were recorded for this clone. This sequence joins TRBV6-5 and TRBJ1-6, with 8 bases lining up with TRBD1. The CDR3 loop spans 12 amino acids. Per germline, CDR1 MNHEY and CDR2 SVGAGI. Trimming took 7 bases from V and 12 from J; bases not matched to a gene: 5. As DNA, the CDR3 is TGTGCCAGCATCAGGACAGGGCAACCCCTCCACTTT. This sequence encodes CASIRTGQPLHF.

The chain links TRBV20-1 to TRBJ1-1; D is undetermined. V lost 0 bases and J lost 10, with 6 bases in between. The CDR3 contains 10 residues. Germline V gives CDR1 DFQATT, CDR2 SNEGSKA (reference sequence). CDR3 sequence reads: CSARDRAAFF. The CDR3 DNA sequence: TGCAGTGCTAGAGATAGAGCAGCTTTCTTT.

The gene calls are TRBV5-5 and TRBJ2-3; possible D gene TRBD1, 6 bases. Germline V gene lookup returns CDR1 SGHKS and CDR2 YYEKEE (reference sequence). This CDR3 is built from 16 residues. The V end was cut by 1 base, the J end by 4 bases, with 16 bases between. The CDR3 coding sequence is TGTGCCAGCAGCTTGTTCGAGGCAGGGGCGGCAGATACGCAGTATTTT. Its protein is CASSLFEAGAADTQYF.

The table lists this clone with a few counts. The gene calls are TRBV7-2 and TRBJ1-6; 7 positions agree with TRBD1. CDR1 SGHTA and CDR2 FQGNSA come from the germline V gene. Trimming removed 4 bases from V and 2 bases from J; junction bases left unmatched: 2. CDR3 length equals 15 residues. The CDR3 DNA is TGTGCCAGCAGCTACGACAGGGCCTATAATTCACCCCTCCACTTT. Translation gives CASSYDRAYNSPLHF.

The chain carries TRBV18 and TRBJ2-7; TRBD2 is a possible D gene (6 bases). Germline values: CDR1 KGHSH, CDR2 LQKENI. V dropped 2 bases and J dropped 3 bases, with 14 bases sitting between them. The CDR3 loop spans 15 amino acids. In DNA form, the CDR3 reads TGTGCCAGCTCACCAACGGGGATGGGAGGCTACGAGCAGTACTTC. Protein product: CASSPTGMGGYEQYF.

This chain uses TRBV6-5 with TRBJ2-3; D gene unclear. The CDR3 sequence is 14 residues long. Trimming pared 9 bases from V and 2 bases from J, leaving 15 bases between. Germline V CDR1 and CDR2: MNHEY, SVGAGI. The CDR3 coding sequence is TGTGCCAGACAGCTCAGGAAGGTCACAGATACGCAGTATTTT. Protein sequence: CARQLRKVTDTQYF.

The rearrangement links TRBV6-1 to TRBJ2-7, with 7 bases matching TRBD2. V shed 1 base, J shed 1 base, and the junction held 7 bases outside the gene matches. CDR1 is MNHNS, CDR2 SASEGT, per germline. The CDR3 runs 16 residues. CDR3: CASSEVVSGGSYEQYF. CDR3 in DNA: TGTGCCAGCAGTGAAGTTGTCTCGGGGGGATCCTACGAGCAGTACTTC.

This clone has a handful of counts. The CDR3 is CASRGWLADRREQFF. The CDR3 nucleotides read TGTGCCAGCAGAGGGTGGCTAGCGGATAGGAGGGAGCAGTTCTTC. The chain carries TRBV11-2 and TRBJ2-1, with 7 bases aligning to TRBD2. The V segment lost 6 bases and the J segment 10 bases; nucleotides outside the gene matches: 15. There are 15 residues in the CDR3. The V gene's germline CDR1 is SGHAT and CDR2 FQNNGV.

This clone appeared once. The rearrangement uses TRBV5-6 and TRBJ1-2, with 8 bases aligning to TRBD1. This CDR3 comprises 13 residues. Germline CDR1 reads SGHDT; CDR2 reads YYEEEE. The V gene end was trimmed by 4 bases and the J gene end by 4 bases; junction bases not matched to a gene: 3. The CDR3 here is CASSRDRTYGYTF. The CDR3 DNA follows: TGTGCCAGCAGCCGGGACAGGACCTATGGCTACACCTTC.

The chain uses TRBV10-1 and TRBJ1-1; TRBD1 agrees at 7 bases. This CDR3 has 13 amino acids. Germline V lookup: CDR1 WNHNN, CDR2 SYGVQD (reference sequence). With V trimmed by 6 bases and J by 6 bases, 7 bases remained unmatched. DNA of the CDR3: TGCGCCAGCAGGGAAGCGACAGGGCCTGAAGCTTTCTTT. Amino acid sequence: CASREATGPEAFF.

In this sample, this clone turned up many times. The chain carries TRBV29-1 and TRBJ1-3, with no clear D. The germline CDR1 and CDR2 sequences are SQVTM and ANQGSEA. V was cut by 7 bases and J by 0 bases, with 13 bases left in between. The CDR3 totals 14 residues. The CDR3 DNA reads TGCAGCGCTGAGACCCGAGGCTCTGGAAACACCATATATTTT. Translating gives CSAETRGSGNTIYF.

The chain joins TRBV7-9 to TRBJ2-1; 8 bases fit TRBD2. Germline V gene lookup returns CDR1 SEHNR and CDR2 FQNEAQ (reference sequence). The CDR3 loop spans 16 amino acids. V gave up 2 bases and J gave up 7 bases; unmatched junction bases: 10. The CDR3 reads CASSLWPGGLLNEQFF. CDR3 nucleotide sequence: TGTGCCAGCAGCTTATGGCCGGGGGGGCTTCTAAATGAGCAGTTCTTC.

This chain uses TRBV7-9 with TRBJ1-2; the match to TRBD1 covers 8 bases. CDR3 length: 16 amino acids. Trimming cost V 3 bases and J 1 base; bases outside gene matches: 7. The germline gives CDR1 SEHNR, CDR2 FQNEAQ (reference sequence). The CDR3 reads CASSFSAGQGNYGYTF. The CDR3 coding sequence is TGTGCCAGCAGCTTTTCCGCCGGACAGGGTAACTATGGCTACACCTTC. The whole variable domain, remainder taken from reference TRBV7-9 and TRBJ1-2, is DTGVSQNPRHKITKRGQNVTFRCDPISEHNRLYWYRQTLGQGPEFLTYFQNEAQLEKSRLLSDRFSAERPKGSFSTLEIQRTEQGDSAMYLCASSFSAGQGNYGYTFGSGTRLTVV.

The chain recombines TRBV7-9 with TRBJ2-1; the match to TRBD1 covers 7 bases. V shed 2 bases, J shed 2 bases, and the junction held 3 bases outside the gene matches. The CDR3 is made up of 15 amino acids. Germline V gene data show CDR1 as SEHNR and CDR2 as FQNEAQ (reference sequence). The CDR3 protein is CASSLKGATYNEQFF. DNA for the CDR3: TGTGCCAGCAGCTTAAAGGGGGCAACCTACAATGAGCAGTTCTTC.

The V call is TRBV7-9, the J call TRBJ2-2, with D perhaps matching TRBD1 (6 bases). V lost 3 bases and J 4 bases, leaving 18 bases between the germline ends. Germline CDR1 SEHNR, CDR2 FQNEAQ (reference sequence). The CDR3 is 17 amino acids. CDR3 sequence: CASSFTGYKDSTGELFF. The CDR3 DNA sequence: TGTGCCAGCAGCTTTACGGGCTATAAGGACAGCACCGGGGAGCTGTTTTTT.

This chain connects TRBV28 to TRBJ1-1, with no clear D. The germline CDR1 and CDR2 sequences are MDHEN and SYDVKM. There are 13 residues in the CDR3. Trimming pared 0 bases from V and 4 bases from J, leaving 6 bases between. The CDR3 region is CASSLWTTTEAFF. Written as DNA, the CDR3 is TGTGCCAGCAGTTTATGGACAACCACTGAAGCTTTCTTT.

The CDR3 loop is CASSLTGASTDTQYF. In DNA, the CDR3 is TGCGCCAGCAGCTTAACAGGGGCTAGCACAGATACGCAGTATTTT. The chain recombines TRBV5-1 with TRBJ2-3; TRBD1 matches 7 bases. Germline CDR1 reads SGHRS; CDR2 reads YFSETQ. The CDR3 totals 15 residues. V lost 2 bases, J lost 0 bases, and 3 bases stayed unmatched.

V gene TRBV29-1 combines with J gene TRBJ1-2; 11 bases match TRBD1. This CDR3 comprises 12 residues. The V gene's germline CDR1 is SQVTM and CDR2 ANQGSEA. V shed 7 bases, J shed 6 bases, and the junction held 4 bases outside the gene matches. The chain's CDR3 is CSASDRGHGYTF. DNA for the CDR3: TGCAGCGCATCGGACAGGGGGCATGGCTACACCTTC.

The chain recombines TRBV30 with TRBJ1-5; D is uncertain. CDR1 is GTSNPN and CDR2 is SVGIG in the germline V gene (reference sequence). This CDR3 has 14 residues. V lost 0 bases to trimming and J lost 3 bases, with 9 bases between them. In DNA, the CDR3 is TGTGCCTGGAGTGTAGGCGGGGTCAATCAGCCCCAGCATTTT. This sequence encodes CAWSVGGVNQPQHF. Based on the CDR3 plus reference TRBV30 and TRBJ1-5, the full variable domain is SQTIHQWPATLVQPVGSPLSLECTVEGTSNPNLYWYRQAAGRGLQLLFYSVGIGQISSEVPQNLSASRPQDRQFILSSKKLLLSDSGFYLCAWSVGGVNQPQHFGDGTRLSIL.

V gene TRBV5-1 combines with J gene TRBJ1-2; 10 bases match TRBD1. After removal of 4 bases from V and 1 base from J, the junction contained 4 bases not matched to a gene. Germline-derived CDR1 and CDR2 are SGHRS and YFSETQ. This CDR3 spans 15 amino acids. CDR3 DNA: TGCGCCAGCAGCAACCGGGACAGGGGTAACTATGGCTACACCTTC. Its protein is CASSNRDRGNYGYTF.